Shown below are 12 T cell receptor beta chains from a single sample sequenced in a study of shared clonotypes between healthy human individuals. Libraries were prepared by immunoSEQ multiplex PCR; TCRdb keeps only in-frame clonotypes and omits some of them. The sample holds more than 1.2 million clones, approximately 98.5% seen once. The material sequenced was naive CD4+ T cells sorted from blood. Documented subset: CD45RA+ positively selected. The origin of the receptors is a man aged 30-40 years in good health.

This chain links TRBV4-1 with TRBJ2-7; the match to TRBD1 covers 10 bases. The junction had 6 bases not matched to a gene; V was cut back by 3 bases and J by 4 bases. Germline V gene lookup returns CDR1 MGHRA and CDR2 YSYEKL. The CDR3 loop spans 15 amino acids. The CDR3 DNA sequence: TGCGCCAGCAGCCAGGGGGACAGGGGAGGTTACGAGCAGTACTTC. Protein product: CASSQGDRGGYEQYF.

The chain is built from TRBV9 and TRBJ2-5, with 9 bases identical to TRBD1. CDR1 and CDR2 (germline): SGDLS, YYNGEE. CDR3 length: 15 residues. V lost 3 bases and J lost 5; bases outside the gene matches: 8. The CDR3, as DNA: TGTGCCAGCAGCGCCATAGGGACAGGGAAGGAGACCCAGTACTTC. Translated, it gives CASSAIGTGKETQYF.

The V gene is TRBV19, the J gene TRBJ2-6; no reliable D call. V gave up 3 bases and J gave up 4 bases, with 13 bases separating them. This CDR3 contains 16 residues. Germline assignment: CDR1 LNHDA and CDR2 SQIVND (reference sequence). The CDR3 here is CASSMFLRSGANVLTF. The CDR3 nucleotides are TGTGCCAGTAGTATGTTTTTACGGTCGGGGGCCAACGTCCTGACTTTC.

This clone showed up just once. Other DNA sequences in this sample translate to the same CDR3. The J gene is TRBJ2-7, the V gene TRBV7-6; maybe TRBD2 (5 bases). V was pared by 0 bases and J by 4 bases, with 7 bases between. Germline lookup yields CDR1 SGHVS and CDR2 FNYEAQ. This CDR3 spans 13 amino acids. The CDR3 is CASSLARTYEQYF. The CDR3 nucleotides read TGTGCCAGCAGCTTAGCGCGGACTTACGAGCAGTACTTC. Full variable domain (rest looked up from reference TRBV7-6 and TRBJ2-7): GAGVSQSPRYKVTKRGQDVALRCDPISGHVSLYWYRQALGQGPEFLTYFNYEAQQDKSGLPNDRFSAERPEGSISTLTIQRTEQRDSAMYRCASSLARTYEQYFGPGTRLTVT.

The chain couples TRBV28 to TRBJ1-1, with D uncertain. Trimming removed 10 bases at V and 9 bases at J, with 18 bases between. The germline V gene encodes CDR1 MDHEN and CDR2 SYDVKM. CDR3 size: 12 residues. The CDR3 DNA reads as TGTGCCATCCATAGAGGAAACAGCAAAGCTTTCTTT. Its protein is CAIHRGNSKAFF.

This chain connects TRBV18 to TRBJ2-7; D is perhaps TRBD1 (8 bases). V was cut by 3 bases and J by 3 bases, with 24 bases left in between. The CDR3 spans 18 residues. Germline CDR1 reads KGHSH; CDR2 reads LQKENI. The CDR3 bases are TGTGCCAGCTCACCCTTAGGCGGGGGACAGGTCCAAATCTACGAGCAGTACTTC. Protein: CASSPLGGGQVQIYEQYF.

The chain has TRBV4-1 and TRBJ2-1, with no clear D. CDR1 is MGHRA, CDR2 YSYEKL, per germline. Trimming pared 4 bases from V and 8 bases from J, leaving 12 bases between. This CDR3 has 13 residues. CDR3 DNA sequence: TGCGCCAGCAGCCCCCCCGCAGCCTATGAGCAGTTCTTC. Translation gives CASSPPAAYEQFF.

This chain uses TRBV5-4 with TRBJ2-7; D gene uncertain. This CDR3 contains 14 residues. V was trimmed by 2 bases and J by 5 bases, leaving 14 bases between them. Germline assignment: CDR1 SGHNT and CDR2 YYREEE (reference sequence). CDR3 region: CASSLSNQPHEQYF. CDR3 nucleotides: TGTGCCAGCAGCTTAAGCAACCAGCCCCACGAGCAGTACTTC.

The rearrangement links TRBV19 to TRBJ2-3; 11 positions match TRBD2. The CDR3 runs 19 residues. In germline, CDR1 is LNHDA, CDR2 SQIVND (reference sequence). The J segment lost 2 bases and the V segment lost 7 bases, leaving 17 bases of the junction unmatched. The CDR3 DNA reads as TGTGCCAGTACCGTTATGGGTTATAGCGGGAGGGCCATCACAGATACGCAGTATTTT. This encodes CASTVMGYSGRAITDTQYF.

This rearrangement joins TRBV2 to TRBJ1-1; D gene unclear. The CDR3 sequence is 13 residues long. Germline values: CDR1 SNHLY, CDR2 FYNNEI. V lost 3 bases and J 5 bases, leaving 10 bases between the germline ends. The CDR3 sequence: CASSERMGTEAFF. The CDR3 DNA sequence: TGTGCCAGCAGTGAGAGGATGGGAACTGAAGCTTTCTTT.

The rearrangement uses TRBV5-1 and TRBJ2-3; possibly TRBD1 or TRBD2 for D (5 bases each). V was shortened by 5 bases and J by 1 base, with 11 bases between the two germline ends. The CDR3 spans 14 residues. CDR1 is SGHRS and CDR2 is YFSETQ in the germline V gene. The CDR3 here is CASRRDGGTDTQYF. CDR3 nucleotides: TGCGCCAGCAGACGGGACGGAGGCACAGATACGCAGTATTTT.

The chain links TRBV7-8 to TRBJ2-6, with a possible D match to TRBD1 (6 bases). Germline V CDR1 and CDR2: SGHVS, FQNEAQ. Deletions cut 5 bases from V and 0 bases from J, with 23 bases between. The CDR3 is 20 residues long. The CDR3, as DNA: TGTGCCAGCAGCCCGATAAGTATGGACAGAGTCATCTCTGGGGCCAACGTCCTGACTTTC. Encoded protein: CASSPISMDRVISGANVLTF.